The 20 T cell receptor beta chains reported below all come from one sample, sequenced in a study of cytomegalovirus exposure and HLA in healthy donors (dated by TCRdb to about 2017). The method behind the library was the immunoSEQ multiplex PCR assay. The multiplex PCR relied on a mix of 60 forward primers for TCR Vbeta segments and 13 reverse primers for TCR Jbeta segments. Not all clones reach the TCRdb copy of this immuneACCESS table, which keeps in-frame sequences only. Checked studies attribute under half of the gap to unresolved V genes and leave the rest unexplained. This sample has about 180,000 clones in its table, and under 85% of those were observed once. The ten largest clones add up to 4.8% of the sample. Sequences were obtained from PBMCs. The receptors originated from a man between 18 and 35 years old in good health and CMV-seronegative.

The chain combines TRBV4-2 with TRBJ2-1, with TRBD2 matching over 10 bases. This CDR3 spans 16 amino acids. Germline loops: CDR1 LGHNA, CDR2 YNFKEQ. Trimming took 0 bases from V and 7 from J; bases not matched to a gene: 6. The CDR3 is CASSQDTLAGANEQFF. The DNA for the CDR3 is TGTGCCAGCAGCCAAGATACCCTAGCGGGAGCAAATGAGCAGTTCTTC.

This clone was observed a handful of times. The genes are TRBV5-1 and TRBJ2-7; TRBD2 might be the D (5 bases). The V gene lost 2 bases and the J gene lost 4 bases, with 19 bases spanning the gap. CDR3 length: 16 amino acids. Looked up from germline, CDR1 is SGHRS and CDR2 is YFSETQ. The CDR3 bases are TGCGCCAGCAGCTTCGGTAGAGGGTATGGATTTTACGAGCAGTACTTC. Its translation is CASSFGRGYGFYEQYF.

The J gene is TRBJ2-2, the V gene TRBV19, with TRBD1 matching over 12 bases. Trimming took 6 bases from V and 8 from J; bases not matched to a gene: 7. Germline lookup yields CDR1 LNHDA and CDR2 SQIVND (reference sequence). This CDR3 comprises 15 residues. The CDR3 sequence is CASSLGTGGLGELFF. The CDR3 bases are TGTGCCAGTAGCCTCGGGACAGGGGGCTTGGGGGAGCTGTTTTTT.

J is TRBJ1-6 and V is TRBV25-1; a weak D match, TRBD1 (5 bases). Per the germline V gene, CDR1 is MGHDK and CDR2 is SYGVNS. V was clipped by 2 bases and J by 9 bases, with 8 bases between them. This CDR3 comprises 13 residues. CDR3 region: CASSELTVSPLHF. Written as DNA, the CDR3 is TGTGCCAGCAGTGAACTGACAGTTTCACCCCTCCACTTT.

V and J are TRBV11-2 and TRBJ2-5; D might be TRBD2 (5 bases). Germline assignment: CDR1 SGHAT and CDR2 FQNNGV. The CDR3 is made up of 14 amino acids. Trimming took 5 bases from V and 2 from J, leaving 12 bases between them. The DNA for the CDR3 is TGTGCCAGCAGCGGGTCGGGGTCACAAGAGACCCAGTACTTC. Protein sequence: CASSGSGSQETQYF.

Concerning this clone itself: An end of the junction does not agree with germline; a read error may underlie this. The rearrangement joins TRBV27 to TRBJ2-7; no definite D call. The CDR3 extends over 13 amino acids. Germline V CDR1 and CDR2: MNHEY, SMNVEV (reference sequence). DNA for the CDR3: TGTGCCAGCAGTTTGACGGTATACTACGAGCCGTACTTC. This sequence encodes CASSLTVYYEPYF.

CDR3 region: CASSPEGALRDEQFF. CDR3 nucleotides: TGTGCCAGCAGTCCAGAAGGGGCGCTTCGTGATGAGCAGTTCTTC. This rearrangement joins TRBV6-1 to TRBJ2-1, with a weak D call TRBD1 (5 bases). CDR3 size: 15 residues. With 5 bases removed from V and 8 bases from J, the gap between germline ends came to 19 bases. Germline V gene data show CDR1 as MNHNS and CDR2 as SASEGT.

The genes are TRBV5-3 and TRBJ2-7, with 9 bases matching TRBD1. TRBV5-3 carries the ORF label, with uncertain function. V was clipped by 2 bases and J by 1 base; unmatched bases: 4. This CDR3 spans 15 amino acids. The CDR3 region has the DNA TGTGCCAGAAGCTTCTGGACAGGGGATTCCTACGAGCAGTACTTC. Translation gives CARSFWTGDSYEQYF.

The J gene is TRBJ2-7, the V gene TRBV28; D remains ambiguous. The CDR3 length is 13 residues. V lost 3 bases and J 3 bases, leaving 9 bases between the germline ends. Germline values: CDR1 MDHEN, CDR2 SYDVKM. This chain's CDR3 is CASSLTTGYEQYF. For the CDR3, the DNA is TGTGCCAGCAGTTTGACGACGGGCTACGAGCAGTACTTC.

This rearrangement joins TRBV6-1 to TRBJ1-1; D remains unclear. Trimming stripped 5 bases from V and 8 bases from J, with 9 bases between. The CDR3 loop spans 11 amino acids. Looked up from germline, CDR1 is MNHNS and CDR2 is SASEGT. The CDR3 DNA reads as TGTGCCAGCAGTTATGGAGGGGAAGCTTTCTTT. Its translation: CASSYGGEAFF.

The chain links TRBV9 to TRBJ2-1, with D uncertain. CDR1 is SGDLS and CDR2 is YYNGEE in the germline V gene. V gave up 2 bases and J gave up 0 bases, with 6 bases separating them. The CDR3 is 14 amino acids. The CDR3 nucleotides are TGTGCCAGCAGCGTCCTTAGCTCCTACAATGAGCAGTTCTTC. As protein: CASSVLSSYNEQFF.

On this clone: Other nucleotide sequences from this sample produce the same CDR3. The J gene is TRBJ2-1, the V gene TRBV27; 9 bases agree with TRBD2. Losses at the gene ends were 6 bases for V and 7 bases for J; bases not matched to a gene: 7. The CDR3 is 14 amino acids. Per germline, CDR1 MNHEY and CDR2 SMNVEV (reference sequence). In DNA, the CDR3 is TGTGCCAGCAGCCCGGGACTAGCTAGGAATGAGCAGTTCTTC. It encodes CASSPGLARNEQFF.

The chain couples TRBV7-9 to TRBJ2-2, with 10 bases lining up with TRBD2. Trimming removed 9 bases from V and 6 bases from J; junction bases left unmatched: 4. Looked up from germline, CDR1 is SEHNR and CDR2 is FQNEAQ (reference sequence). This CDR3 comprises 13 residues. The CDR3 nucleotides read TGTGCCAGTCAGCGGGGGGGCCCCGGGGAGCTGTTTTTT. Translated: CASQRGGPGELFF. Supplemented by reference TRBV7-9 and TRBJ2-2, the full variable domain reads DTGVSQNPRHKITKRGQNVTFRCDPISEHNRLYWYRQTLGQGPEFLTYFQNEAQLEKSRLLSDRFSAERPKGSFSTLEIQRTEQGDSAMYLCASQRGGPGELFFGEGSRLTVL.

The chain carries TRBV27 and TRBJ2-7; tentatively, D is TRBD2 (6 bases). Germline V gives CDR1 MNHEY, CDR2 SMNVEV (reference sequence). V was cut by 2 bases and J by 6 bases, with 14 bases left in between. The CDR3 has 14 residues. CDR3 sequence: CASSLGQGAGEQYF. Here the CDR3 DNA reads TGTGCCAGCAGTTTAGGTCAGGGAGCGGGCGAGCAGTACTTC.

CDR3 region: CASSTWGQGESEAFF. CDR3 DNA: TGTGCCAGTAGTACGTGGGGACAGGGGGAATCTGAAGCTTTCTTT. J is TRBJ1-1 and V is TRBV19; TRBD1 matches at 11 bases. Trimming at V came to 4 bases and at J to 6 bases, leaving 7 bases not matched to a gene. The CDR3 covers 15 residues. Per the germline V gene, CDR1 is LNHDA and CDR2 is SQIVND (reference sequence). Complete variable domain (other parts from reference TRBV19 and TRBJ1-1): DGGITQSPKYLFRKEGQNVTLSCEQNLNHDAMYWYRQDPGQGLRLIYYSQIVNDFQKGDIAEGYSVSREKKESFPLTVTSAQKNPTAFYLCASSTWGQGESEAFFGQGTRLTVV.

CDR3 coding DNA: TGTGCCAGCAGCTGGGGACAGCAAGAGACCCAGTACTTC. This codes for CASSWGQQETQYF. This chain links TRBV7-9 with TRBJ2-5; 7 positions agree with TRBD1. The germline V gene encodes CDR1 SEHNR and CDR2 FQNEAQ (reference sequence). This CDR3 has 13 residues. V was pared by 4 bases and J by 2 bases, with 1 base of the junction left unmatched.

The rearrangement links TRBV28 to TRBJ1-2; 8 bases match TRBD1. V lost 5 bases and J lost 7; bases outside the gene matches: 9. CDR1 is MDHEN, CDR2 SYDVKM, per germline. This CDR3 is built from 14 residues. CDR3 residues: CASSEGQGGVGYTF. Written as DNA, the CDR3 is TGTGCCAGCAGTGAAGGACAGGGAGGCGTTGGCTACACCTTC.

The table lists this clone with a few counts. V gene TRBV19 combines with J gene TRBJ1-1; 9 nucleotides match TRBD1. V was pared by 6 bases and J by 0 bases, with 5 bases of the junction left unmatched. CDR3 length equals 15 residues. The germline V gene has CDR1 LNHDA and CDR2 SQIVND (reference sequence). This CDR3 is CASRGQGHMNTEAFF. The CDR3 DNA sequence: TGTGCCAGTAGGGGACAGGGCCATATGAACACTGAAGCTTTCTTT.

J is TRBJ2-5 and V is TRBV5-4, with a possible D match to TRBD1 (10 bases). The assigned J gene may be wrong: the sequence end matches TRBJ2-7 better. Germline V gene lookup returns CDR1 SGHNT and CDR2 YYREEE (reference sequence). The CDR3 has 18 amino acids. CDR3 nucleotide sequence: TGTGCCAGCAGCTCGGGACAGGGGATCGCGGGAGGGTTCTACGAGCAGTACTTC. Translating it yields CASSSGQGIAGGFYEQYF.

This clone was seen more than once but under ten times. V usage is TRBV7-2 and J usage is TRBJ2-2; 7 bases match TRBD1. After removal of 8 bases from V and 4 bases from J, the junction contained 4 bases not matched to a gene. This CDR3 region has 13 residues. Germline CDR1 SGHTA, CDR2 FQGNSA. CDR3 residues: CASADRATGELFF. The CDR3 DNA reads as TGTGCCAGCGCTGACAGGGCCACCGGGGAGCTGTTTTTT.